The 3 T cell receptor beta chains below were found in one sample sequenced in a study of lymphopenia after photon versus proton radiotherapy. TCRdb's copy holds only in-frame clones and misses some; the assay was immunoSEQ multiplex PCR. The sample carries 150,000 to 200,000 clones, 70% to 90% recorded once. The sample in question was peripheral blood, obtained from a patient treated with photon-based radiotherapy. Every receptor here comes from a man between 50 and 59 years old with gastric cancer.

This chain joins TRBV6-6 and TRBJ2-2; D is unclear. The V gene's germline CDR1 is MNHNY and CDR2 SVGAGI (reference sequence). The CDR3 loop spans 13 amino acids. V gave up 5 bases and J gave up 7 bases, with 11 bases separating them. The CDR3 region is CASSLDGRGELFF. CDR3 DNA: TGTGCCAGCAGTCTGGACGGCCGCGGGGAGCTGTTTTTT.

This clone turned up a few times. The chain has TRBV27 and TRBJ1-5; weak D call: TRBD1 (5 bases). Germline loops: CDR1 MNHEY, CDR2 SMNVEV (reference sequence). The CDR3 is made up of 14 amino acids. The V end was cut by 2 bases, the J end by 7 bases, with 12 bases between. CDR3 nucleotide sequence: TGTGCCAGCAGTTTAGGGCAGGGTGCCCAGCCCCAGCATTTT. Translating it yields CASSLGQGAQPQHF.

This clone has only a few counts. The chain employs TRBV7-2 and TRBJ2-3; D unclear. Between the trimmed V and J ends, which lost 7 bases and 2 bases, there was a span of 13 bases. The germline CDR1 and CDR2 sequences are SGHTA and FQGNSA. This CDR3 is built from 14 residues. Here the CDR3 reads CASKPSGSTDTQYF. The CDR3 DNA reads TGTGCCAGCAAGCCCTCCGGGTCCACAGATACGCAGTATTTT. Together with reference TRBV7-2 and TRBJ2-3, the CDR3 gives the full variable domain: GAGVSQSPSNKVTEKGKDVELRCDPISGHTALYWYRQSLGQGLEFLIYFQGNSAPDKSGLPSDRFSAERTGGSVSTLTIQRTQQEDSAVYLCASKPSGSTDTQYFGPGTRLTVL.